This T cell receptor beta chain was recorded in a study of T cell responses to AZD1222 COVID-19 vaccine. TCRdb's copy holds only in-frame clones and misses some; the assay was immunoSEQ multiplex PCR. The sample contains around 140,000 clones, 70% to 90% of which appear only once. Unmatched junction bases numbered 20, after V lost 7 bases and J lost 4 bases. The CDR3 sequence is 18 residues long. Germline CDR1 reads SGHRS; CDR2 reads YFSETQ. The source was peripheral blood, collected on day 0 of AZD1222 vaccination. The chain has TRBV5-1 and TRBJ1-5, with TRBD1 matching 7 bases. This clonotype was obtained from an adult in good health. The CDR3 nucleotides read TGCGCCAGCGGCGATAGGGCAGAGGGACAGCTGTCAAATCAGCCCCAGCATTTT. Its translation is CASGDRAEGQLSNQPQHF.